This T cell receptor (beta chain) was retrieved from a study of shared clonotypes between healthy human individuals. HIV-negative, healthy adults without recent acute infections or vaccinations were the donors. Each sample came from a Caucasian adult donor living in Nashville, Tennessee. Germline CDR1 KGHSH, CDR2 LQKENI. V was trimmed by 0 bases and J by 1 base, leaving 12 bases between them. The CDR3 contains 16 residues. The method was immunoSEQ multiplex PCR; TCRdb's version includes in-frame clones alone and lacks a portion of them. The top ten clones hold around 0.13% of a sample with around 2,000,000 clones, roughly 96% of them seen once.

The specimen was naive CD4+ T cells sorted from blood. Noted subset: CD45RA+ positively selected. The gene calls are TRBV18 and TRBJ2-5; possibly TRBD1 for D (6 bases). The source of this sequence is a man between 18 and 35 years old in good health. Written as DNA, the CDR3 is TGTGCCAGCTCACCACCTTCGCAGGGGATCCAAGAGACCCAGTACTTC. Protein: CASSPPSQGIQETQYF.